This T cell receptor beta chain is from a study of shared clonotypes between healthy human individuals. Study-wide background: The plates for each donor numbered three CD4 naive, three CD4 memory, two CD8 naive and one CD8 memory. Study conclusions and caveats: What naive subsets generally showed was a larger estimated richness than memory subsets showed.

In regard to this clone: The target antigen is unknown.

Cells designated naive CD8 were CD45RO-negative and were positively selected for CCR7, with terminally differentiated effector memory CD45RA+ cells excluded. Only in-frame clones appear in the TCRdb table, and some are missing; sequencing was by immunoSEQ multiplex PCR. This table has 550,000 to 650,000 clones, about 95% appearing once. This CDR3 is 17 amino acids long. This chain uses TRBV21-1 with TRBJ1-2; the D call in the table, TRBD1, was not verified against the DNA. TRBV21-1 is designated a pseudogene. This TCR derives from a woman aged 30 to 39 in good health. The sample consisted of naive CD8+ T cells sorted from blood. The CDR3 is CASSKKEIRTGNYGYTF. Here the CDR3 DNA reads TGTGCCAGCAGCAAAAAAGAGATTAGGACAGGGAATTACGGCTACACCTTC.